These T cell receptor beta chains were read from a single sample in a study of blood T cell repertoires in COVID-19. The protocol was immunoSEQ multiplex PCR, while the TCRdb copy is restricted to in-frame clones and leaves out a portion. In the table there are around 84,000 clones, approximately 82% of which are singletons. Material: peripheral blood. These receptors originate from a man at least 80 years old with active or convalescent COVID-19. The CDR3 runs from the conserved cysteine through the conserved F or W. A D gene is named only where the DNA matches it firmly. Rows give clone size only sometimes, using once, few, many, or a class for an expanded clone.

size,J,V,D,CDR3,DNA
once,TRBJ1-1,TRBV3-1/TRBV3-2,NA,CASSQNWGGTEAFF,TGTGCCAGCAGCCAAAATTGGGGCGGCACTGAAGCTTTCTTT
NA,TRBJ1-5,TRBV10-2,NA,CASTPYSNQPQHF,TGCGCCAGCACCCCCTATAGCAATCAGCCCCAGCATTTT
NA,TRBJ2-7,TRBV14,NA,CASSQQFQEQYF,TGTGCCAGCAGCCAGCAGTTTCAGGAGCAGTACTTC
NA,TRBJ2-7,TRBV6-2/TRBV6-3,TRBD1,CASSSPPGQGLYEQYF,TGTGCCAGCAGTTCCCCCCCGGGACAGGGACTCTACGAGCAGTACTTC
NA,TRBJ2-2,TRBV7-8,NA,CASSGTHTGELFF,TGTGCCAGCAGCGGTACTCACACCGGGGAGCTGTTTTTT
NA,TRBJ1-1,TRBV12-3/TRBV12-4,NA,CASSFRHTEAFF,TGTGCCAGCAGTTTCAGGCATACTGAAGCTTTCTTT
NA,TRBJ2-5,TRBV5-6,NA,CASSTYRPTQETQYF,TGTGCCAGCAGCACTTACAGGCCTACGCAAGAGACCCAGTACTTC
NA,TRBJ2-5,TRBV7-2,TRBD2,CASSSGLAGSETQYF,TGTGCCAGCAGCTCTGGACTAGCGGGGTCGGAGACCCAGTACTTC
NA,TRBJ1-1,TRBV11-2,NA,CASSLDPRGGLGTEAFF,TGTGCCAGCAGCTTAGATCCGAGGGGGGGGCTGGGCACTGAAGCTTTCTTT
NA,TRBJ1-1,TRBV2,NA,CASRTGKTEAFF,TGTGCCAGCAGAACAGGGAAAACTGAAGCTTTCTTT
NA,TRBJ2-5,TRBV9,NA,CASSSRTTQETQYF,TGTGCCAGCAGCTCAAGGACTACACAAGAGACCCAGTACTTC
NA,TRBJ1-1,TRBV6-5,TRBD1,CATEGQGHTEAFF,TGTGCCACCGAGGGACAGGGGCACACTGAAGCTTTCTTT
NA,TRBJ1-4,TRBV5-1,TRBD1,CASSLTGATNEKLFF,TGCGCCAGCAGCTTGACAGGGGCAACTAATGAAAAACTGTTTTTT